Listed here are 30 T cell receptor beta chains from one sample, sequenced in a study of blood T cell repertoires in COVID-19. The data were produced by immunoSEQ multiplex PCR, yet TCRdb's version contains in-frame clones alone and is incomplete. Of about 140,000 clones in the sample, 75% to 90% were seen once. The source material was PBMCs or T cells enriched from blood (not recorded which). The source is a man over 45 in a cohort exposed to, infected with or recovered from COVID-19 (not recorded which).

The CDR3 here is CASSFQNTGELFF. CDR3 in DNA: TGCGCCAGCAGCTTTCAGAACACCGGGGAGCTGTTTTTT. This chain connects TRBV5-1 to TRBJ2-2; D remains ambiguous. The V end was cut by 2 bases, the J end by 1 base, with 3 bases between. The CDR3 runs to 13 residues. Germline loops: CDR1 SGHRS, CDR2 YFSETQ.

This clone was counted only a few times. The chain joins TRBV9 to TRBJ2-3; 8 bases are shared with TRBD2. Germline V gene sequence: CDR1 SGDLS, CDR2 YYNGEE. CDR3 size: 16 residues. Unmatched junction bases numbered 11, after V lost 4 bases and J lost 4 bases. This CDR3 is CASSPYGLAVSDTQYF. CDR3 sequence (DNA): TGTGCCAGCAGCCCATACGGACTAGCTGTCTCAGATACGCAGTATTTT.

V and J are TRBV5-1 and TRBJ2-5; D not resolved. The CDR3 contains 15 residues. Germline values: CDR1 SGHRS, CDR2 YFSETQ. V was shortened by 3 bases and J by 0 bases, with 12 bases between the two germline ends. The CDR3 nucleotides are TGCGCCAGCAGCTCCCCCACAGAGTACCAAGAGACCCAGTACTTC. Its protein is CASSSPTEYQETQYF.

This chain connects TRBV11-2 to TRBJ1-5; D may be TRBD1 (6 bases). Germline V gene sequence: CDR1 SGHAT, CDR2 FQNNGV. Trimming cost V 6 bases and J 4 bases, with 10 bases left between them. This CDR3 region has 13 residues. For the CDR3, the DNA is TGTGCCAGCAGTTCGGGGACAAATCAGCCCCAGCATTTT. Protein: CASSSGTNQPQHF.

This chain joins TRBV25-1 and TRBJ2-3; 14 nucleotides line up with TRBD2. CDR3 length: 15 amino acids. CDR1 MGHDK and CDR2 SYGVNS come from the germline V gene. Germline trimming cut 4 bases from V and 6 bases from J; bases unmatched to any gene: 3. The CDR3 here is CASSATSGRGDTQYF. DNA of the CDR3: TGTGCCAGCAGTGCGACTAGCGGGAGGGGGGATACGCAGTATTTT.

The V call is TRBV19, the J call TRBJ2-2; 12 positions match TRBD2. CDR3 length equals 18 residues. Germline lookup yields CDR1 LNHDA and CDR2 SQIVND (reference sequence). V was pared by 5 bases and J by 4 bases, with 11 bases of the junction left unmatched. CDR3 residues: CASSRLAGGQRGTGELFF. DNA for the CDR3: TGTGCCAGTAGTCGGCTAGCGGGAGGGCAACGGGGCACCGGGGAGCTGTTTTTT.

This clone came up once. CDR3 loop: CASSVRDYGYTF. CDR3 in DNA: TGTGCCAGCAGTGTGAGGGACTATGGCTACACCTTC. The V call is TRBV2, the J call TRBJ1-2; D is uncertain. This CDR3 spans 12 amino acids. Looked up from germline, CDR1 is SNHLY and CDR2 is FYNNEI. Trimming took 4 bases from V and 3 from J, leaving 6 bases between them.

The chain links TRBV6-5 to TRBJ1-5, with TRBD1 as a possible D gene (5 bases). The germline V and J ends were trimmed by 10 bases and 1 base, with 11 bases remaining between them. This CDR3 region has 13 residues. Germline lookup yields CDR1 MNHEY and CDR2 SVGAGI. CDR3 protein: CAIQVRSNQPQHF. CDR3 coding DNA: TGTGCCATACAGGTTCGGAGCAATCAGCCCCAGCATTTT.

The rearrangement uses TRBV28 and TRBJ1-2, with D unclear. V was cut by 5 bases and J by 5 bases, with 6 bases left in between. CDR3 length: 11 residues. Germline CDR1 MDHEN, CDR2 SYDVKM. The CDR3: CASSGGYGYTF. DNA for the CDR3: TGTGCCAGCAGTGGCGGTTATGGCTACACCTTC.

With regard to this clone: The sample carries other DNA sequences with the same CDR3. V and J are TRBV12-3 or TRBV12-4 and TRBJ2-5; D gene unclear. This CDR3 is built from 11 residues. Between the trimmed V and J ends, which lost 6 bases and 2 bases, there was a span of 4 bases. CDR3 bases: TGTGCCAGCAGCCTTCAAGAGACCCAGTACTTC. It is translated as CASSLQETQYF.

The rearrangement links TRBV7-8 to TRBJ2-3, with a tentative D call TRBD2 (5 bases). Trimming left V 1 base short and J 2 bases short, with 13 bases between. CDR1 is SGHVS, CDR2 FQNEAQ, per germline. This CDR3 spans 16 amino acids. CDR3 protein: CASSLGTSLFTDTQYF. The CDR3 DNA reads TGTGCCAGCAGCTTAGGGACTTCCCTTTTCACAGATACGCAGTATTTT.

The chain has TRBV24-1 and TRBJ2-7; 10 bases align to TRBD2. Looked up from germline, CDR1 is KGHDR and CDR2 is SFDVKD. Germline trimming cut 4 bases from V and 3 bases from J; bases unmatched to any gene: 8. The CDR3 has 16 residues. This CDR3 is CATSDHSGRARYEQYF. CDR3 DNA: TGTGCCACCAGTGACCACAGCGGGAGGGCCCGCTACGAGCAGTACTTC.

The chain links TRBV5-1 to TRBJ1-1, with D possibly TRBD1 on 6 matching bases. The CDR3 has 16 amino acids. V lost 3 bases to trimming and J lost 5 bases, with 20 bases between them. Germline V gene lookup returns CDR1 SGHRS and CDR2 YFSETQ. The CDR3 sequence is CASSSSLRGLGTEAFF. Here the CDR3 DNA reads TGCGCCAGCAGCTCATCACTCAGGGGCTTGGGGACTGAAGCTTTCTTT.

To note about this clone: The sample contains more than one DNA sequence encoding this CDR3. V and J are TRBV5-1 and TRBJ2-3; 7 bases are shared with TRBD2. The CDR3 has 14 residues. V dropped 4 bases and J dropped 1; count of bases not matched to a gene: 3. Germline assignment: CDR1 SGHRS and CDR2 YFSETQ. CDR3 region: CASSRTSGTDTQYF. The CDR3 DNA reads TGCGCCAGCAGCCGCACTAGCGGCACAGATACGCAGTATTTT. The full variable domain, completed using reference TRBV5-1 and TRBJ2-3, is KAGVTQTPRYLIKTRGQQVTLSCSPISGHRSVSWYQQTPGQGLQFLFEYFSETQRNKGNFPGRFSGRQFSNSRSEMNVSTLELGDSALYLCASSRTSGTDTQYFGPGTRLTVL.

The V gene is TRBV7-8, the J gene TRBJ1-3; possibly TRBD1 for D (6 bases). Germline lookup yields CDR1 SGHVS and CDR2 FQNEAQ. CDR3 length: 16 residues. Trimming took 7 bases from V and 0 from J, leaving 16 bases between them. DNA of the CDR3: TGTGCCAGCACCCCAGAGGGGGGGAGCTCTGGAAACACCATATATTTT. Its protein is CASTPEGGSSGNTIYF.

This clone was observed a single time. The CDR3 loop reads CASSSPGGETQYF. CDR3 in DNA: TGTGCCAGCAGCTCACCAGGGGGAGAGACCCAGTACTTC. The chain joins TRBV11-2 to TRBJ2-5; 7 bases line up with TRBD1. After removal of 4 bases from V and 4 bases from J, the junction contained 3 bases not matched to a gene. This CDR3 has 13 amino acids. Germline assignment: CDR1 SGHAT and CDR2 FQNNGV.

The chain couples TRBV4-2 to TRBJ2-4, with 8 bases that match TRBD2. Per the germline V gene, CDR1 is LGHNA and CDR2 is YNFKEQ. This CDR3 region has 15 residues. V was pared by 4 bases and J by 9 bases, with 11 bases of the junction left unmatched. CDR3 residues: CASSLFRGGESIQYF. CDR3 DNA sequence: TGTGCCAGCAGCCTGTTTCGGGGGGGAGAGTCCATTCAGTACTTC.

The chain couples TRBV3-1 (or the pseudogene TRBV3-2) to TRBJ2-6; 7 nucleotides match TRBD2. J lost 2 bases, V lost 0 bases, and 4 bases had no gene match. Germline V gene data show CDR1 as LGHDT and CDR2 as YNNKEL (reference sequence). The CDR3 has 17 residues. CDR3 in DNA: TGTGCCAGCAGCCAAGAAGTCGCGGGGGCTGGGGCCAACGTCCTGACTTTC. This sequence encodes CASSQEVAGAGANVLTF.

The V call is TRBV7-9, the J call TRBJ2-5; 9 positions match TRBD2. Germline CDR1 and CDR2: SEHNR and FQNEAQ (reference sequence). The CDR3 sequence is 16 residues long. The J segment lost 0 bases and the V segment lost 3 bases, leaving 5 bases of the junction unmatched. CDR3 DNA: TGTGCCAGCAGCTTCGGATTAGCGGGGGACCAAGAGACCCAGTACTTC. Its protein product is CASSFGLAGDQETQYF.

This clone was observed a single time. The gene calls are TRBV19 and TRBJ2-2, with TRBD1 matching 7 bases. The length of the CDR3 is 14 residues. V lost 3 bases to trimming and J lost 6 bases; unmatched junction nucleotides: 4. CDR1 is LNHDA and CDR2 is SQIVND in the germline V gene (reference sequence). CDR3 DNA: TGTGCCAGTAGTATCCAGGGGACAGCCGGGGAGCTGTTTTTT. This encodes CASSIQGTAGELFF.

The chain combines TRBV30 with TRBJ1-1, with TRBD1 as a possible D gene (5 bases). CDR1 and CDR2 (germline): GTSNPN, SVGIG (reference sequence). The germline V and J ends were trimmed by 0 bases and 0 bases, with 8 bases remaining between them. The CDR3 loop spans 14 amino acids. The CDR3 protein is CAWSVRGVNTEAFF. DNA for the CDR3: TGTGCCTGGAGTGTACGGGGGGTGAACACTGAAGCTTTCTTT.

The rearrangement uses TRBV2 and TRBJ2-7; perhaps TRBD2 as D (6 bases). With 3 bases removed from V and 1 base from J, the gap between germline ends came to 10 bases. The CDR3 spans 14 residues. Germline V CDR1 and CDR2: SNHLY, FYNNEI. The CDR3 coding sequence is TGTGCCAGCAGTGAGGGGCTAGCGTCCTACGAGCAGTACTTC. This translates into CASSEGLASYEQYF.

This clone was seen a single time. This rearrangement joins TRBV5-4 to TRBJ2-7, with 9 positions matching TRBD1. Germline CDR1 is SGHNT and CDR2 is YYREEE (reference sequence). The CDR3 is 15 amino acids. The J segment lost 4 bases and the V segment lost 4 bases, leaving 9 bases of the junction unmatched. CDR3 bases: TGTGCCAGCAGCGGGGACAGGGTGGCCTCATACGAGCAGTACTTC. Protein sequence: CASSGDRVASYEQYF. The entire variable domain, with the rest obtained from reference TRBV5-4 and TRBJ2-7, is as follows: ETGVTQSPTHLIKTRGQQVTLRCSSQSGHNTVSWYQQALGQGPQFIFQYYREEENGRGNFPPRFSGLQFPNYSSELNVNALELDDSALYLCASSGDRVASYEQYFGPGTRLTVT.

V gene TRBV10-3 combines with J gene TRBJ2-2, with TRBD1 matching over 8 bases. With 8 bases clipped from V and 4 bases from J, the junction kept 3 bases outside the gene matches. Germline-derived CDR1 and CDR2 are ENHRY and SYGVKD. The CDR3 contains 13 residues. The CDR3 nucleotides read TGTGCCATCCCAGGGACAGGCACCGGGGAGCTGTTTTTT. Translated, it gives CAIPGTGTGELFF.

This clone was seen at least ten times. The rearrangement links TRBV10-1 to TRBJ2-1; no clear D. The germline gives CDR1 WNHNN, CDR2 SYGVQD (reference sequence). This CDR3 comprises 14 residues. V was shortened by 3 bases and J by 5 bases, with 11 bases between the two germline ends. CDR3 DNA sequence: TGCGCCAGCAGTGATACCCCCCGGGACAATGAGCAGTTCTTC. Translation: CASSDTPRDNEQFF.

V gene TRBV11-2 combines with J gene TRBJ2-1; 11 nucleotides line up with TRBD2. This CDR3 region has 19 residues. Trimming cost V 6 bases and J 7 bases; bases outside gene matches: 20. CDR1 and CDR2 from the germline V gene are SGHAT and FQNNGV. CDR3 sequence: CASSLLSLGLAGGLNEQFF. The CDR3 DNA sequence: TGTGCCAGCAGTTTGCTCTCGCTAGGCCTAGCGGGGGGTCTTAATGAGCAGTTCTTC.

The V gene is TRBV3-1 (or the pseudogene TRBV3-2), the J gene TRBJ2-7; TRBD1 might be the D (6 bases). The length of the CDR3 is 14 residues. Germline V gene data show CDR1 as LGHDT and CDR2 as YNNKEL (reference sequence). V lost 1 base and J lost 5, with 12 bases in between. DNA for the CDR3: TGTGCCAGCAGCCAAGGCAGGGGCCTCGACGAGCAGTACTTC. The encoded protein is CASSQGRGLDEQYF.

This clone was picked up one time. J is TRBJ2-7 and V is TRBV5-1; 8 nucleotides match TRBD1. There are 14 residues in the CDR3. Germline V gene sequence: CDR1 SGHRS, CDR2 YFSETQ. The J segment lost 5 bases and the V segment lost 0 bases, leaving 4 bases of the junction unmatched. DNA for the CDR3: TGCGCCAGCAGCTTGGGACAGGGGTGGGACGAGCAGTACTTC. This sequence encodes CASSLGQGWDEQYF. The complete variable domain, with remaining parts taken from reference TRBV5-1 and TRBJ2-7, reads KAGVTQTPRYLIKTRGQQVTLSCSPISGHRSVSWYQQTPGQGLQFLFEYFSETQRNKGNFPGRFSGRQFSNSRSEMNVSTLELGDSALYLCASSLGQGWDEQYFGPGTRLTVT.

The gene calls are TRBV2 and TRBJ1-1; D remains ambiguous. The CDR3 loop spans 13 amino acids. V lost 6 bases and J 4 bases, leaving 12 bases between the germline ends. Germline lookup yields CDR1 SNHLY and CDR2 FYNNEI. The CDR3 region has the DNA TGTGCCAGCAGCTCCCCGGGGAGCACTGAAGCTTTCTTT. Its protein is CASSSPGSTEAFF.

The CDR3 DNA reads as TGTGCCAGCAGTTTCTCAGGGATCTATGGCTACACCTTC. Translation gives CASSFSGIYGYTF. The chain links TRBV12-3 or TRBV12-4 to TRBJ1-2; possible D gene TRBD1, 5 bases. Trimming pared 3 bases from V and 4 bases from J, leaving 9 bases between. This CDR3 comprises 13 residues.